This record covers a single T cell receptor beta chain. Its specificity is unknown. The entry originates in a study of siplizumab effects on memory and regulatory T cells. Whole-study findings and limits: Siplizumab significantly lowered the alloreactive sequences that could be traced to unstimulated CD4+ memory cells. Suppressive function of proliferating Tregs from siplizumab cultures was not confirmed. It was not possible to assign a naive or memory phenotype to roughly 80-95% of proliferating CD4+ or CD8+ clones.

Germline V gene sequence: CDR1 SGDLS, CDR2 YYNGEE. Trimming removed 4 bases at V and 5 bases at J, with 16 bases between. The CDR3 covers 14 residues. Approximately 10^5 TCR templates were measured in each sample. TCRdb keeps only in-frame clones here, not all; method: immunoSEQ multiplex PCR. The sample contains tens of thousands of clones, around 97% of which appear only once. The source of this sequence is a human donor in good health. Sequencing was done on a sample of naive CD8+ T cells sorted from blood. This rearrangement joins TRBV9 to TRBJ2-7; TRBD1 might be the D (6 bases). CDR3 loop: CASSPLRGTHEQYF. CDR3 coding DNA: TGTGCCAGCAGCCCACTCAGGGGTACCCACGAGCAGTACTTC. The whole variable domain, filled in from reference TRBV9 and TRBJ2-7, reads DSGVTQTPKHLITATGQRVTLRCSPRSGDLSVYWYQQSLDQGLQFLIQYYNGEERAKGNILERFSAQQFPDLHSELNLSSLELGDSALYFCASSPLRGTHEQYFGPGTRLTVT.